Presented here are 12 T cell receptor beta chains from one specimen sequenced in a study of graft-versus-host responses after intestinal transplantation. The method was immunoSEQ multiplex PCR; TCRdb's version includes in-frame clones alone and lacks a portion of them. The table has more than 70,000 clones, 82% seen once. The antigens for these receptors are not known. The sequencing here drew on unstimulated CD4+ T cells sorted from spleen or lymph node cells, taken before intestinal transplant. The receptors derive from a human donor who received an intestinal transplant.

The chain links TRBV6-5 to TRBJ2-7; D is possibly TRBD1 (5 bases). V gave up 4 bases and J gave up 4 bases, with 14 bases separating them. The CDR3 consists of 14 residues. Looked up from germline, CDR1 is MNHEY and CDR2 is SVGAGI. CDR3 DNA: TGTGCCAGCAGTTTGTCAGTGGGGCCGTACGAGCAGTACTTC. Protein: CASSLSVGPYEQYF.

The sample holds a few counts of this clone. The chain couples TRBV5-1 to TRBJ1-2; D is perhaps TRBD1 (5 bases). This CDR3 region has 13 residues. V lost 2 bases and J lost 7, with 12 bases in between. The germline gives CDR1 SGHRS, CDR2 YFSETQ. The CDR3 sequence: CASSLGVGSGYTF. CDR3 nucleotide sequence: TGCGCCAGCAGCTTAGGGGTGGGCAGTGGCTACACCTTC. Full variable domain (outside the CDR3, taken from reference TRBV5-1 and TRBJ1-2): KAGVTQTPRYLIKTRGQQVTLSCSPISGHRSVSWYQQTPGQGLQFLFEYFSETQRNKGNFPGRFSGRQFSNSRSEMNVSTLELGDSALYLCASSLGVGSGYTFGSGTRLTVV.

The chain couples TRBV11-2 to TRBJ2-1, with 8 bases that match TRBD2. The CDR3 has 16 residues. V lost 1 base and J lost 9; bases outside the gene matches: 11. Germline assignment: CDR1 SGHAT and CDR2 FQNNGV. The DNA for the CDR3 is TGTGCCAGCAGCTTAGCCTGGGTAGCGGGGAGGGGTGAGCAGTTCTTC. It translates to CASSLAWVAGRGEQFF.

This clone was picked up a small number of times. As DNA, the CDR3 is TGCGCCAGCAGCGCCGGACAGTACAATGAGCAGTTCTTC. It encodes CASSAGQYNEQFF. The chain couples TRBV5-1 to TRBJ2-1; a weak D match, TRBD1 (6 bases). V lost 4 bases to trimming and J lost 4 bases, with 9 bases between them. The germline CDR1 and CDR2 sequences are SGHRS and YFSETQ. The CDR3 sequence is 13 residues long.

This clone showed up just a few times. The CDR3 nucleotides read TGTGCCAGTACTTGGGGACAGGGCCTCGGTGAGCAGTTCTTC. It encodes CASTWGQGLGEQFF. The chain links TRBV19 to TRBJ2-1; 9 nucleotides match TRBD1. This CDR3 spans 14 amino acids. Germline V gene sequence: CDR1 LNHDA, CDR2 SQIVND (reference sequence). The ends lost 7 bases at V and 9 bases at J; junction bases unmatched: 10.

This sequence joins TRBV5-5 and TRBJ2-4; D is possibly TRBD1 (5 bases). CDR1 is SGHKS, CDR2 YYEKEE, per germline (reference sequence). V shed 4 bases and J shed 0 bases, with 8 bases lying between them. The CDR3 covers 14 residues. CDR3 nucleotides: TGTGCCAGCAGCCCGACAGTAGCCAAAAACATTCAGTACTTC. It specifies CASSPTVAKNIQYF.

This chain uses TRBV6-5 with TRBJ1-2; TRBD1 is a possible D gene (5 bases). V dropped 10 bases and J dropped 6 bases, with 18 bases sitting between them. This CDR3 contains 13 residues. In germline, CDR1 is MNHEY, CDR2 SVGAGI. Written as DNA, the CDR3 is TGTGCCACCCTTCCCGACAGCCACAATGGCTACACCTTC. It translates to CATLPDSHNGYTF.

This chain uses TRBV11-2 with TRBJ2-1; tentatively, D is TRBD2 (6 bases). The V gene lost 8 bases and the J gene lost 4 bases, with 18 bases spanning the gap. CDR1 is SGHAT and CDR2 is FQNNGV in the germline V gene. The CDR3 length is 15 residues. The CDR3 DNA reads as TGTGCCAGCTCCTTAGCGCTAGCGAGTTACAATGAGCAGTTCTTC. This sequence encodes CASSLALASYNEQFF.

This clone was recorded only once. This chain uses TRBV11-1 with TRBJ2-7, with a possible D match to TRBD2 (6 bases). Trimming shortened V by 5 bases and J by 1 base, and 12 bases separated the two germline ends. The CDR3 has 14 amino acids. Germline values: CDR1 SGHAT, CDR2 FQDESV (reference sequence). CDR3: CASSVGSPSYEQYF. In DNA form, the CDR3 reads TGTGCCAGCAGCGTCGGGAGCCCGTCCTACGAGCAGTACTTC.

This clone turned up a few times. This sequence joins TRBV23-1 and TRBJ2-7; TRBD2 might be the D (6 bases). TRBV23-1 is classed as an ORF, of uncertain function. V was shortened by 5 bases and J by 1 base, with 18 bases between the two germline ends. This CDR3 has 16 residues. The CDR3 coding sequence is TGCGCCAGCAGTGGGGTTGGGGGGACCCATTCCTACGAGCAGTACTTC. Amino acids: CASSGVGGTHSYEQYF.

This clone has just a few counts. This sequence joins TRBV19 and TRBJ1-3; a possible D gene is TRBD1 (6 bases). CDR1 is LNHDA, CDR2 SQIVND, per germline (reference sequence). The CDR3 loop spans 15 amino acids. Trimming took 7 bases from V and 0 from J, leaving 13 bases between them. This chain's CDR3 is CASTPTGNSGNTIYF. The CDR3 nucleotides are TGTGCCAGTACCCCGACAGGCAACTCTGGAAACACCATATATTTT. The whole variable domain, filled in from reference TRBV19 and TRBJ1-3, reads DGGITQSPKYLFRKEGQNVTLSCEQNLNHDAMYWYRQDPGQGLRLIYYSQIVNDFQKGDIAEGYSVSREKKESFPLTVTSAQKNPTAFYLCASTPTGNSGNTIYFGEGSWLTVV.

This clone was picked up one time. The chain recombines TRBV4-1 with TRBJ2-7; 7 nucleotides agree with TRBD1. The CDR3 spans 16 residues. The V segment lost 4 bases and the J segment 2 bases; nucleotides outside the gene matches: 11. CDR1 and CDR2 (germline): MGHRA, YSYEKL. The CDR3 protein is CASSRTTGTEAYEQYF. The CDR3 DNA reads TGCGCCAGCAGCCGTACCACCGGGACAGAGGCCTACGAGCAGTACTTC.